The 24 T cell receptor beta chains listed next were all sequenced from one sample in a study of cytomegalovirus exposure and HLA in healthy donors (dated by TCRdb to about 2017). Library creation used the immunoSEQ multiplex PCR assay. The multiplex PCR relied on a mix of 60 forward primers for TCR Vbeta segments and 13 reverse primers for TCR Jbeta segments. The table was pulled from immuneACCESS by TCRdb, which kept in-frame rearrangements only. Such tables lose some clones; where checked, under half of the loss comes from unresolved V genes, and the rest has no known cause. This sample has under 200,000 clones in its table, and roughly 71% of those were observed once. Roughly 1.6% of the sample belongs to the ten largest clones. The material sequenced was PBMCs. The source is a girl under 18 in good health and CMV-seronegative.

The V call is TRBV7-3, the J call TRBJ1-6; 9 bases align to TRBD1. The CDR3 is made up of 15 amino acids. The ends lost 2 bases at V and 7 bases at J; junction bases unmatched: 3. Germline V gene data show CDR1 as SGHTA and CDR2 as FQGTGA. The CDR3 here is CASSLGGQGNSPLHF. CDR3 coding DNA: TGTGCCAGCAGCTTAGGCGGACAGGGGAATTCACCCCTCCACTTT.

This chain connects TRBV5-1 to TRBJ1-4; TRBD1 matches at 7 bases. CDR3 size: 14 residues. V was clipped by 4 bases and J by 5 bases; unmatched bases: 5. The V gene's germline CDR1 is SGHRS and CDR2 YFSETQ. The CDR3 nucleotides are TGCGCCAGCAGCCTCTGGACAGGCAATGAAAAACTGTTTTTT. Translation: CASSLWTGNEKLFF.

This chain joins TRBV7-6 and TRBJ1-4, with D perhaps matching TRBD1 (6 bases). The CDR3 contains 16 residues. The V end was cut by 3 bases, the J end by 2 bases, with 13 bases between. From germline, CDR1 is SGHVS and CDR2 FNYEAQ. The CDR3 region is CASSLEQGFTNEKLFF. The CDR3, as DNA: TGTGCCAGCAGCTTGGAACAGGGTTTCACTAATGAAAAACTGTTTTTT.

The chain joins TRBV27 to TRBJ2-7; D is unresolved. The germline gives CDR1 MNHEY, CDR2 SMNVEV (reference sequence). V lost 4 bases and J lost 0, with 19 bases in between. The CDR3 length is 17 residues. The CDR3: CASSSSKLIPNSYEQYF. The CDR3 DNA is TGTGCCAGCAGTTCCTCTAAACTTATACCCAACTCCTACGAGCAGTACTTC.

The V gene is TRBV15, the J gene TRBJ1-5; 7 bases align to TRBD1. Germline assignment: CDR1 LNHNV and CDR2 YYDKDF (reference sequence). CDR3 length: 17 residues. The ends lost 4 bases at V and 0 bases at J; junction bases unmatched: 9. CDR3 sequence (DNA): TGTGCCACCAGCATACATCCAGGGGGATATAGCAATCAGCCCCAGCATTTT. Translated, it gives CATSIHPGGYSNQPQHF.

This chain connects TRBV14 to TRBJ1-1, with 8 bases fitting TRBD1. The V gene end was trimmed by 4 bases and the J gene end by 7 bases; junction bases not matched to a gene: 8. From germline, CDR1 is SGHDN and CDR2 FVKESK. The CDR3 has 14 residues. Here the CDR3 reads CASSRGQGDHEAFF. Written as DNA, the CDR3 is TGTGCCAGCAGCCGTGGACAGGGAGATCATGAAGCTTTCTTT.

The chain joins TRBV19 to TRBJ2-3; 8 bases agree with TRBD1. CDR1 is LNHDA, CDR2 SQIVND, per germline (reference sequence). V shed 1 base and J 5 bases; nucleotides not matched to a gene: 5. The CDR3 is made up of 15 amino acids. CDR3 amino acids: CASSIGQGAGDTQYF. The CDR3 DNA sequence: TGTGCCAGTAGTATAGGGCAGGGGGCCGGAGATACGCAGTATTTT.

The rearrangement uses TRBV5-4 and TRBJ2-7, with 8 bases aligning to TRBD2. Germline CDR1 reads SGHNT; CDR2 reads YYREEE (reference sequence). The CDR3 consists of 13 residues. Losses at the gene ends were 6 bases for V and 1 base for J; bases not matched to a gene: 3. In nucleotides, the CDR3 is TGTGCCAGCACGGGGGGGTTGTCCTACGAGCAGTACTTC. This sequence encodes CASTGGLSYEQYF.

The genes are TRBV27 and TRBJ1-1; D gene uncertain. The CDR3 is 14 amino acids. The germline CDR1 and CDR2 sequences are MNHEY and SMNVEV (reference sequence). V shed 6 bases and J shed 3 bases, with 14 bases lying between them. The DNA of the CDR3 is TGTGCCAGCAGGCTACAGAGTTTATACACTGAAGCTTTCTTT. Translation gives CASRLQSLYTEAFF.

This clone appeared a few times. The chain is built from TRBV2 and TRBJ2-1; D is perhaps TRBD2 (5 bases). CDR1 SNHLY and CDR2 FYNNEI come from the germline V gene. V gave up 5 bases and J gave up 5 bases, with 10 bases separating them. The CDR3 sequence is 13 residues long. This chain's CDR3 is CASSFSGDNEQFF. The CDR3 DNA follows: TGTGCCAGCAGTTTTTCCGGGGACAATGAGCAGTTCTTC.

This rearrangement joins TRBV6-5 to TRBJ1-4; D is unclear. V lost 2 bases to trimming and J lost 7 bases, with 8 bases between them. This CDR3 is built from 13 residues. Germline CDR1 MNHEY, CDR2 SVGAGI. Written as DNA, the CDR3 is TGTGCCAGCAGTTACGGGCTGACTGAAAAACTGTTTTTT. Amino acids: CASSYGLTEKLFF.

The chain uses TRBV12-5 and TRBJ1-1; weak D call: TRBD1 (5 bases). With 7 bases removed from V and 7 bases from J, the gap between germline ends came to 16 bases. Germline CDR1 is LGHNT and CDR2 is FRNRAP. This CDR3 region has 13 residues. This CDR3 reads CASVRDLVVEAFF. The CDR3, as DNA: TGTGCTAGTGTCAGGGATCTGGTCGTTGAAGCTTTCTTT.

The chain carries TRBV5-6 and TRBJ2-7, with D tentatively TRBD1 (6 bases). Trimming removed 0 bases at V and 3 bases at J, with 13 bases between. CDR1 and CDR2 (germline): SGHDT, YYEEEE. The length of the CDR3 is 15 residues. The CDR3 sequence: CASSLGDTGHYEQYF. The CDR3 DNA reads TGTGCCAGCAGCTTGGGGGACACGGGCCACTACGAGCAGTACTTC.

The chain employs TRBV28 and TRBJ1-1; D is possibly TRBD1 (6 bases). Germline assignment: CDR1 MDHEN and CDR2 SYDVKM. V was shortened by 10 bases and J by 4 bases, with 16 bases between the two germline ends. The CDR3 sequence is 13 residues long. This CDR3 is CATVTGWVTEAFF. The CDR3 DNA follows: TGTGCCACCGTAACAGGGTGGGTCACTGAAGCTTTCTTT.

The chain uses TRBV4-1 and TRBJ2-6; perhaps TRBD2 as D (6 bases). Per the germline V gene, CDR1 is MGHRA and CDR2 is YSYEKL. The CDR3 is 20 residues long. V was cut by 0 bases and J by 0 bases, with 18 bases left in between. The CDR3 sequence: CASSQEEGGLISSGANVLTF. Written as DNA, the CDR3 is TGCGCCAGCAGCCAAGAGGAGGGCGGACTGATCAGCTCTGGGGCCAACGTCCTGACTTTC.

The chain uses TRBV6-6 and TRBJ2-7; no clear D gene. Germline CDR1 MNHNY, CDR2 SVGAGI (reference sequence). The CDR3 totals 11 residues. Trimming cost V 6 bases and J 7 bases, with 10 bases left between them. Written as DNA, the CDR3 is TGTGCCAGCAGCCCTTCGAGAGAGCAGTACTTC. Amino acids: CASSPSREQYF.

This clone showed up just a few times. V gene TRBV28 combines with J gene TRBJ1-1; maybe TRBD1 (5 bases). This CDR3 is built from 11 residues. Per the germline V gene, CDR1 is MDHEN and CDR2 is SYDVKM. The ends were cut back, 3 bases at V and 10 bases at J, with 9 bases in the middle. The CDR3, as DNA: TGTGCCAGCAGTTTGGGGCGCGCAGCTTTCTTT. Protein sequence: CASSLGRAAFF.

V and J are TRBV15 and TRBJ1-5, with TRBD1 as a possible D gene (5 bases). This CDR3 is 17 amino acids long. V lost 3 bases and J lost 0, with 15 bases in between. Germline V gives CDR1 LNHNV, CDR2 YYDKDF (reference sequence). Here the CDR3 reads CATSSLGTGFSNQPQHF. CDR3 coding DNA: TGTGCCACCAGCAGCCTGGGAACAGGTTTTAGCAATCAGCCCCAGCATTTT.

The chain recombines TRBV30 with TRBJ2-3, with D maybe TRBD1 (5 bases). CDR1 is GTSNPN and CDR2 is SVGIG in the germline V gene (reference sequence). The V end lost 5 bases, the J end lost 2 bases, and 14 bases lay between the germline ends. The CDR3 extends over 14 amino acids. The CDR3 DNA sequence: TGTGCCTGGGGTCGCCTGACAGACACAGATACGCAGTATTTT. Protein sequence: CAWGRLTDTDTQYF.

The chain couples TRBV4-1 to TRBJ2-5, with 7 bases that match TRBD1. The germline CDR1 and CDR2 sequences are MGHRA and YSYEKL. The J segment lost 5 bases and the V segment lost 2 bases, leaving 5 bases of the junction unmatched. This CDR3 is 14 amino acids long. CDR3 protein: CASSQLGQTETQYF. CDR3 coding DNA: TGCGCCAGCAGCCAATTGGGACAGACGGAGACCCAGTACTTC.

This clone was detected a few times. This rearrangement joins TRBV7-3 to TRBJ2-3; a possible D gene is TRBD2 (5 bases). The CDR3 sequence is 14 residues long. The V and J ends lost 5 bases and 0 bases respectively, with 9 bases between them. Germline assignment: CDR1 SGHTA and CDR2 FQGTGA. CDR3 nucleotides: TGTGCCAGCAGCCAAGGACTCAGCACAGATACGCAGTATTTT. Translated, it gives CASSQGLSTDTQYF.

Written as DNA, the CDR3 is TGTGCCAGCAGCTTAGCTTACGAGCAGTACTTC. Translation gives CASSLAYEQYF. The chain uses TRBV11-2 and TRBJ2-7, with D unclear. The V gene lost 1 base and the J gene lost 4 bases, with 2 bases spanning the gap. The CDR3 consists of 11 residues. The germline V gene encodes CDR1 SGHAT and CDR2 FQNNGV.

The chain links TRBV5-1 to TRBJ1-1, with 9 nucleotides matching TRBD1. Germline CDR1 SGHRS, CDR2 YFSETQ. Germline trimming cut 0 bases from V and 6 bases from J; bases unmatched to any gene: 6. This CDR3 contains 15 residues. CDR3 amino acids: CASSLAGQGWSEAFF. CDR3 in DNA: TGCGCCAGCAGCTTGGCCGGACAGGGGTGGTCTGAAGCTTTCTTT. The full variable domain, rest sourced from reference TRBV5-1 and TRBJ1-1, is KAGVTQTPRYLIKTRGQQVTLSCSPISGHRSVSWYQQTPGQGLQFLFEYFSETQRNKGNFPGRFSGRQFSNSRSEMNVSTLELGDSALYLCASSLAGQGWSEAFFGQGTRLTVV.

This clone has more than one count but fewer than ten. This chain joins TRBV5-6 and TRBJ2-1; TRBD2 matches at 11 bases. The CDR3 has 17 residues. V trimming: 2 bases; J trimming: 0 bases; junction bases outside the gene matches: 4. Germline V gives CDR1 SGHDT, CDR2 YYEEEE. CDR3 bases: TGTGCCAGCAGCTTCGCTAGCGGGGGGCTCTCCTACAATGAGCAGTTCTTC. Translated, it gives CASSFASGGLSYNEQFF.